The next 28 T cell receptor beta chains were all read from a single sample in a study of beta chain features in type 1 diabetes. These receptors are not linked to any known antigen. Study outcomes and limitations: Among patients with Type 1 diabetes, TCRB CDR3s were moderately but significantly shorter in every one of the four CD4+ subsets.

Of the isolated RNA, all was reverse transcribed, and so the sequenced material was expressed TCRB transcripts. Assay: immunoSEQ multiplex PCR; the TCRdb copy retains only in-frame clones and omits some. The data show around 150,000 clones, around 8% seen once. The source material was central memory CD4+ T cells from blood. These receptor sequences come from a woman aged 18-35 years with type 1 diabetes.

This clone was detected many times. CDR3 sequence: CATSRDKQFTQYF. The CDR3 region has the DNA TGTGCCACCAGCAGAGATAAACAGTTTACGCAGTATTTT. The genes are TRBV15 and TRBJ2-3; D not certain. The CDR3 is 13 amino acids. CDR1 is LNHNV, CDR2 YYDKDF, per germline (reference sequence). The V end was cut by 0 bases, the J end by 8 bases, with 9 bases between.

Only a few counts were recorded for this clone. The chain joins TRBV5-4 to TRBJ1-5; D is perhaps TRBD1 (6 bases). CDR1 and CDR2 (germline): SGHNT, YYREEE (reference sequence). CDR3 length: 15 residues. The germline V and J ends were trimmed by 4 bases and 2 bases, with 13 bases remaining between them. The CDR3 region has the DNA TGTGCCAGCAGCCCGGACAGCGGACGCAATCAGCCCCAGCATTTT. The encoded protein is CASSPDSGRNQPQHF.

V gene TRBV28 combines with J gene TRBJ2-7; tentative D call: TRBD2 (7 bases). Germline V gene sequence: CDR1 MDHEN, CDR2 SYDVKM. This CDR3 region has 15 residues. Between the trimmed V and J ends, which lost 3 bases and 6 bases, there was a span of 18 bases. The CDR3 is CASSFLRGGGSEQYF. The CDR3 DNA sequence: TGTGCCAGCAGTTTCCTTAGGGGGGGAGGTTCCGAGCAGTACTTC. Full variable domain (rest looked up from reference TRBV28 and TRBJ2-7): DVKVTQSSRYLVKRTGEKVFLECVQDMDHENMFWYRQDPGLGLRLIYFSYDVKMKEKGDIPEGYSVSREKKERFSLILESASTNQTSMYLCASSFLRGGGSEQYFGPGTRLTVT.

The chain couples TRBV7-2 to TRBJ2-3; 7 bases are shared with TRBD2. The trim removed 1 base at V and 5 bases at J, leaving 6 bases unmatched. The CDR3 is 15 amino acids. Germline CDR1 SGHTA, CDR2 FQGNSA. The CDR3 DNA reads TGTGCCAGCAGCTTAGGTGGGGGGGGTGGAGATACGCAGTATTTT. This gives the protein CASSLGGGGGDTQYF. The whole variable domain, filled in from reference TRBV7-2 and TRBJ2-3, reads GAGVSQSPSNKVTEKGKDVELRCDPISGHTALYWYRQSLGQGLEFLIYFQGNSAPDKSGLPSDRFSAERTGGSVSTLTIQRTQQEDSAVYLCASSLGGGGGDTQYFGPGTRLTVL.

This clone was found a few times. The CDR3 here is CASSEDSNTDTQYF. In nucleotides, the CDR3 is TGTGCCAGCAGTGAAGACAGTAACACAGATACGCAGTATTTT. The chain couples TRBV2 to TRBJ2-3; D is ambiguous. Germline V gene data show CDR1 as SNHLY and CDR2 as FYNNEI. V was cut by 1 base and J by 2 bases, with 7 bases left in between. The CDR3 consists of 14 residues.

In this sample, this clone turned up a few times. The V and J genes are TRBV14 and TRBJ1-1, with unresolved D. Trimming left V 1 base short and J 5 bases short, with 5 bases between. The CDR3 is made up of 12 amino acids. Germline V gene sequence: CDR1 SGHDN, CDR2 FVKESK. CDR3 amino acids: CASSQVPTEAFF. The CDR3 nucleotides read TGTGCCAGCAGCCAAGTCCCGACTGAAGCTTTCTTT.

The chain joins TRBV19 to TRBJ1-5; 9 nucleotides align to TRBD1. The CDR3 length is 16 residues. CDR1 LNHDA and CDR2 SQIVND come from the germline V gene (reference sequence). The trim removed 2 bases at V and 9 bases at J, leaving 11 bases unmatched. The CDR3 nucleotides are TGTGCCAGTAGTATAACTGGGGGACAGGGACTACGGCCCCAGCATTTT. Protein product: CASSITGGQGLRPQHF.

The chain recombines TRBV4-3 with TRBJ2-3; D is perhaps TRBD1 (6 bases). Per germline, CDR1 LGHNA and CDR2 YSLEER. V lost 0 bases, J lost 2 bases, and 12 bases lay in between. This CDR3 spans 16 amino acids. The CDR3 region has the DNA TGCGCCAGCAGCCAAGATCTGTACAGGGTCACAGATACGCAGTATTTT. Residues: CASSQDLYRVTDTQYF.

The V and J genes are TRBV4-1 and TRBJ2-1, with a tentative D call TRBD1 (6 bases). With 0 bases removed from V and 12 bases from J, the gap between germline ends came to 12 bases. This CDR3 has 13 residues. Germline assignment: CDR1 MGHRA and CDR2 YSYEKL. CDR3 region: CASSQDGGRMQFF. CDR3 coding DNA: TGCGCCAGCAGCCAAGATGGGGGCAGGATGCAGTTCTTC.

As concerns this clone: The same CDR3 also results from other DNA sequences found in this sample. The chain employs TRBV29-1 and TRBJ2-2, with D possibly TRBD1 on 6 matching bases. V lost 6 bases, J lost 5 bases, and 10 bases lay in between. This CDR3 has 12 amino acids. Germline lookup yields CDR1 SQVTM and CDR2 ANQGSEA. CDR3 DNA sequence: TGCAGCGTCGGACAGAGGACCGGGGAGCTGTTTTTT. This sequence encodes CSVGQRTGELFF.

In this sample, this clone turned up a few times. The chain employs TRBV11-3 and TRBJ2-1; the D is unclear. This CDR3 region has 16 residues. CDR1 and CDR2 (germline): SGHNT, YENEEA. V was trimmed by 1 base and J by 0 bases, leaving 10 bases between them. CDR3 sequence: CASSLGGTSSYNEQFF. The CDR3 bases are TGTGCCAGCAGCTTAGGTGGCACCAGCTCCTACAATGAGCAGTTCTTC.

This chain links TRBV4-2 with TRBJ2-7; TRBD1 aligns across 9 bases. Germline CDR1 reads LGHNA; CDR2 reads YNFKEQ. J was trimmed by 2 bases and V by 1 base; bases with no gene match: 6. The CDR3 contains 16 residues. CDR3 DNA: TGTGCCAGCAGCCAAGCTCAGGGACAGGGTGCCTACGAGCAGTACTTC. Protein product: CASSQAQGQGAYEQYF.

The chain carries TRBV2 and TRBJ1-1, with D possibly matching TRBD1 (5 bases). V was pared by 7 bases and J by 4 bases, with 13 bases between. Per germline, CDR1 SNHLY and CDR2 FYNNEI. The length of the CDR3 is 13 residues. CDR3 in amino acids: CASTGGEGTEAFF. CDR3 coding DNA: TGTGCCAGCACTGGGGGGGAGGGCACTGAAGCTTTCTTT.

This chain joins TRBV23-1 and TRBJ1-1, with D possibly matching TRBD1 (5 bases). TRBV23-1 is placed among ORFs of uncertain function. V was shortened by 3 bases and J by 1 base, with 9 bases between the two germline ends. CDR3 length: 14 residues. As DNA, the CDR3 is TGCGCCAGCAGTCACGAAGGGGCGAACACTGAAGCTTTCTTT. Translation: CASSHEGANTEAFF.

The chain couples TRBV5-1 to TRBJ2-5; TRBD1 matches 11 bases. The CDR3 spans 12 residues. The V gene's germline CDR1 is SGHRS and CDR2 YFSETQ. Germline trimming cut 7 bases from V and 5 bases from J; bases unmatched to any gene: 1. The CDR3 loop reads CASGTGGETQYF. CDR3 DNA sequence: TGCGCCAGCGGGACAGGGGGGGAGACCCAGTACTTC.

This clone came up a few times. The J gene is TRBJ1-2, the V gene TRBV19, with D maybe TRBD1 (6 bases). CDR1 LNHDA and CDR2 SQIVND come from the germline V gene (reference sequence). V was clipped by 4 bases and J by 8 bases, with 26 bases between them. The CDR3 runs 17 residues. CDR3 nucleotides: TGTGCCAGTAGTACCTCCGGGACATCAAAACGGCTAAGAGGCTACACCTTC. It is translated as CASSTSGTSKRLRGYTF.

V usage is TRBV9 and J usage is TRBJ2-7; weak D call: TRBD2 (6 bases). Deletions cut 0 bases from V and 6 bases from J, with 10 bases between. Germline values: CDR1 SGDLS, CDR2 YYNGEE. The CDR3 has 13 amino acids. The CDR3 bases are TGTGCCAGCAGCGTAGCCCGGGGGAGCGAGCAGTACTTC. Amino acids: CASSVARGSEQYF. Full variable domain (missing parts from reference TRBV9 and TRBJ2-7): DSGVTQTPKHLITATGQRVTLRCSPRSGDLSVYWYQQSLDQGLQFLIQYYNGEERAKGNILERFSAQQFPDLHSELNLSSLELGDSALYFCASSVARGSEQYFGPGTRLTVT.

The chain carries TRBV11-3 and TRBJ2-3; perhaps TRBD2 as D (6 bases). V was trimmed by 8 bases and J by 2 bases, leaving 17 bases between them. CDR3 length: 15 residues. Germline V gene lookup returns CDR1 SGHNT and CDR2 YENEEA. CDR3 DNA: TGTGCCAGCGGGCGGGGTAGCGTGGCCACAGATACGCAGTATTTT. Translated, it gives CASGRGSVATDTQYF.

In its sample, this clone was seen a few times. This chain links TRBV7-9 with TRBJ2-7; D is perhaps TRBD2 (7 bases). This CDR3 has 14 residues. CDR1 is SEHNR, CDR2 FQNEAQ, per germline (reference sequence). Trimming took off 7 bases at V and 5 bases at J, with 18 bases between the two ends. The CDR3 DNA is TGTGCCAGCACCATTCGGGGGGCGCAAGACGAGCAGTACTTC. Translated: CASTIRGAQDEQYF.

This clone was observed a handful of times. The gene calls are TRBV7-9 and TRBJ1-5; unclear D gene. The CDR3 has 12 amino acids. Between the trimmed V and J ends, which lost 5 bases and 6 bases, there was a span of 8 bases. Looked up from germline, CDR1 is SEHNR and CDR2 is FQNEAQ (reference sequence). CDR3 protein: CASSRGFQPQHF. The CDR3 DNA sequence: TGTGCCAGCAGCAGAGGTTTTCAGCCCCAGCATTTT.

This clone was recorded a few times. V usage is TRBV30 and J usage is TRBJ2-3; TRBD2 is a possible D gene (5 bases). The V end was cut by 7 bases, the J end by 3 bases, with 20 bases between. Germline V lookup: CDR1 GTSNPN, CDR2 SVGIG (reference sequence). The CDR3 length is 15 residues. CDR3: CALSAGSGPTDTQYF. In DNA form, the CDR3 reads TGTGCCTTGTCCGCGGGCTCTGGACCAACAGATACGCAGTATTTT. The whole variable domain, filled in from reference TRBV30 and TRBJ2-3, reads SQTIHQWPATLVQPVGSPLSLECTVEGTSNPNLYWYRQAAGRGLQLLFYSVGIGQISSEVPQNLSASRPQDRQFILSSKKLLLSDSGFYLCALSAGSGPTDTQYFGPGTRLTVL.

A few counts support this clone. This sequence joins TRBV28 and TRBJ2-1, with D maybe TRBD2 (6 bases). Germline-derived CDR1 and CDR2 are MDHEN and SYDVKM. This CDR3 has 11 amino acids. V lost 3 bases and J 11 bases, leaving 8 bases between the germline ends. CDR3 coding DNA: TGTGCCAGCAGTTTTGGGGGGAAGCAGTTCTTC. This codes for CASSFGGKQFF.

The chain links TRBV18 to TRBJ2-3; TRBD1 agrees at 7 bases. This CDR3 is 15 amino acids long. Germline trimming cut 8 bases from V and 3 bases from J; bases unmatched to any gene: 11. Germline V gene data show CDR1 as KGHSH and CDR2 as LQKENI. Here the CDR3 DNA reads TGTGCCAGCGCGCCTGACAGGGTGATAACAGATACGCAGTATTTT. Its protein is CASAPDRVITDTQYF.

V is TRBV5-6 and J is TRBJ2-7; tentative D call: TRBD1 (5 bases). The CDR3 totals 15 residues. V was trimmed by 3 bases and J by 3 bases, leaving 16 bases between them. Germline CDR1 and CDR2: SGHDT and YYEEEE. CDR3 DNA: TGTGCCAGCAGCTCCCTGGGGCAAATAGGCTACGAGCAGTACTTC. This translates into CASSSLGQIGYEQYF. The full variable domain, with the rest looked up from reference TRBV5-6 and TRBJ2-7, is DAGVTQSPTHLIKTRGQQVTLRCSPKSGHDTVSWYQQALGQGPQFIFQYYEEEERQRGNFPDRFSGHQFPNYSSELNVNALLLGDSALYLCASSSLGQIGYEQYFGPGTRLTVT.

This clone was observed a few times. This chain connects TRBV6-5 to TRBJ2-1; a weak D match, TRBD1 (5 bases). The CDR3 runs to 13 residues. CDR1 is MNHEY, CDR2 SVGAGI, per germline. V gave up 3 bases and J gave up 9 bases, with 12 bases separating them. The CDR3 nucleotides are TGTGCCAGCAGTTATCCAGGAAGGGGTGAGCAGTTCTTC. Translation gives CASSYPGRGEQFF.

This clone showed up just a few times. The chain recombines TRBV5-1 with TRBJ2-1; 8 bases agree with TRBD2. J lost 6 bases, V lost 10 bases, and 9 bases had no gene match. Germline V gene lookup returns CDR1 SGHRS and CDR2 YFSETQ. CDR3 length equals 13 residues. The CDR3 loop is CASAGVGGNEQFF. The CDR3 region has the DNA TGCGCCTCAGCGGGAGTGGGGGGCAATGAGCAGTTCTTC. The full variable domain, with the rest looked up from reference TRBV5-1 and TRBJ2-1, is KAGVTQTPRYLIKTRGQQVTLSCSPISGHRSVSWYQQTPGQGLQFLFEYFSETQRNKGNFPGRFSGRQFSNSRSEMNVSTLELGDSALYLCASAGVGGNEQFFGPGTRLTVL.

V is TRBV4-1 and J is TRBJ1-1; a possible D gene is TRBD1 (6 bases). CDR3 length: 16 residues. Germline assignment: CDR1 MGHRA and CDR2 YSYEKL. V was cut by 5 bases and J by 0 bases, with 16 bases left in between. CDR3 DNA: TGCGCCAGCAGCGGTTTGGGGGGGCCCATGAACACTGAAGCTTTCTTT. Its translation is CASSGLGGPMNTEAFF.

This chain uses TRBV7-2 with TRBJ2-3; 8 nucleotides agree with TRBD2. Germline V gene data show CDR1 as SGHTA and CDR2 as FQGNSA. V was clipped by 1 base and J by 4 bases; unmatched bases: 7. The CDR3 loop spans 16 amino acids. The CDR3 coding sequence is TGTGCCAGCAGCTTAGGGACGGGGGGGTATTCAGATACGCAGTATTTT. It specifies CASSLGTGGYSDTQYF.